Listed here are 14 T cell receptor beta chains from one sample, sequenced in a study of identical twins. TCRdb fed the 5' RACE reads into MiXCR, producing one record per CDR3 protein. The table has a few hundred thousand distinct CDR3 sequences, about 9% seen once. Sequencing input: naive T cells sorted from blood. Receptors were obtained from a woman between 45 and 65 years old in good health.

The table lists this clonotype with a few counts. The chain combines TRBV5-1 with TRBJ2-3; D is perhaps TRBD2 (6 bases). CDR1 is SGHRS, CDR2 YFSETQ, per germline. Trimming stripped 5 bases from V and 2 bases from J, with 18 bases between. CDR3 length equals 16 residues. CDR3 sequence: CASRPSAGSFTDTQYF. DNA of the CDR3: TGCGCCAGCAGACCTTCAGCGGGCTCGTTCACAGATACGCAGTATTTT.

The chain couples TRBV12-3 or TRBV12-4 to TRBJ2-1; 14 bases line up with TRBD2. This CDR3 contains 14 residues. With 3 bases clipped from V and 12 bases from J, the junction kept 4 bases outside the gene matches. DNA for the CDR3: TGTGCCAGCAGTTTCGGGACTAGCGGGAGTTTGCAGTTCTTC. Encoded protein: CASSFGTSGSLQFF.

This clonotype was counted many times. This sequence joins TRBV5-1 and TRBJ2-3; tentatively, D is TRBD2 (5 bases). With 5 bases removed from V and 4 bases from J, the gap between germline ends came to 14 bases. The germline V gene has CDR1 SGHRS and CDR2 YFSETQ. The CDR3 length is 14 residues. The DNA for the CDR3 is TGCGCCAGCAGTGATGGACTGGGTGCAGATACGCAGTATTTT. The encoded protein is CASSDGLGADTQYF.

This clonotype has at least ten counts. The chain is built from TRBV5-1 and TRBJ2-3, with a tentative D call TRBD1 (6 bases). The V gene lost 4 bases and the J gene lost 8 bases, with 14 bases spanning the gap. The germline gives CDR1 SGHRS, CDR2 YFSETQ. This CDR3 comprises 13 residues. The CDR3 sequence: CASSPTPQGTQYF. Written as DNA, the CDR3 is TGCGCCAGCAGCCCAACACCACAGGGTACGCAGTATTTT.

The chain links TRBV24-1 to TRBJ2-6; D gene uncertain. Germline CDR1 reads KGHDR; CDR2 reads SFDVKD. The CDR3 length is 21 residues. Trimming left V 3 bases short and J 0 bases short, with 23 bases between. The CDR3, as DNA: TGTGCCACCAGTGATCCAAAACGGACGGACCTACCTCTCTCTGGGGCCAACGTCCTGACTTTC. This encodes CATSDPKRTDLPLSGANVLTF.

The chain has TRBV7-9 and TRBJ2-5, with 10 nucleotides matching TRBD1. The CDR3 extends over 16 amino acids. Losses at the gene ends were 5 bases for V and 2 bases for J; bases not matched to a gene: 8. Germline assignment: CDR1 SEHNR and CDR2 FQNEAQ (reference sequence). This CDR3 reads CASSPPTGGPQETQYF. The CDR3 DNA sequence: TGTGCCAGCAGCCCCCCGACAGGGGGCCCACAAGAGACCCAGTACTTC.

This clonotype has at least ten counts. The chain employs TRBV5-1 and TRBJ1-4; 7 bases are shared with TRBD1. V lost 4 bases and J lost 7; bases outside the gene matches: 22. Per germline, CDR1 SGHRS and CDR2 YFSETQ. The CDR3 spans 19 residues. The CDR3 DNA reads TGCGCCAGCAGCCCCTATATCAGCGCGAGAGGGGGCGAAGGTGAAAAACTGTTTTTT. Its translation: CASSPYISARGGEGEKLFF.

This clonotype was seen at least ten times. V is TRBV12-3 or TRBV12-4 and J is TRBJ1-3; D is uncertain. The CDR3 covers 15 residues. Trimming cost V 5 bases and J 2 bases, with 13 bases left between them. CDR3 DNA: TGTGCCAGCAGTACTCTGGGGAAGCCTGGAAACACCATATATTTT. It codes for CASSTLGKPGNTIYF.

This clonotype was seen a handful of times. The CDR3 reads CASSLSRSGNTIYF. The CDR3 nucleotides are TGTGCCAGCAGTTTATCCAGATCTGGAAACACCATATATTTT. The rearrangement joins TRBV12-3 or TRBV12-4 to TRBJ1-3; D not certain. The CDR3 consists of 14 residues. Trimming shortened V by 2 bases and J by 1 base, and 6 bases separated the two germline ends.

This clonotype turned up a few times. The CDR3 DNA is TGCAGTGCTACCGGGACTAGCGGGATCGAGTACGTC. As protein: CSATGTSGIEYV. V gene TRBV20-1 combines with J gene TRBJ2-7, with 13 bases fitting TRBD2. Germline assignment: CDR1 DFQATT and CDR2 SNEGSKA (reference sequence). The CDR3 has 12 residues. Trimming removed 4 bases from V and 11 bases from J; junction bases left unmatched: 5.

This clonotype was counted at least ten times. V gene TRBV12-3 or TRBV12-4 combines with J gene TRBJ1-1, with D possibly TRBD1 on 6 matching bases. V was cut by 5 bases and J by 1 base, with 17 bases left in between. This CDR3 is built from 16 residues. DNA of the CDR3: TGTGCCAGCAGTCCCCAGGGGACTGTGAGGAACACTGAAGCTTTCTTT. Translated, it gives CASSPQGTVRNTEAFF.

In the case of this clonotype: Since a much larger clone is just one base distant, this may be a read error. J is TRBJ2-1 and V is TRBV14; D call uncertain. The CDR3 is 15 amino acids. Germline loops: CDR1 SGHDN, CDR2 FVKESK. Trimming pared 5 bases from V and 0 bases from J, leaving 11 bases between. The CDR3 DNA follows: TGTGCCAGCAGCTTTAGGTCGACCTCCTACAATGAGCAGTTCTTC. It specifies CASSFRSTSYNEQFF. The whole variable domain, remainder taken from reference TRBV14 and TRBJ2-1, is EAGVTQFPSHSVIEKGQTVTLRCDPISGHDNLYWYRRVMGKEIKFLLHFVKESKQDESGMPNNRFLAERTGGTYSTLKVQPAELEDSGVYFCASSFRSTSYNEQFFGPGTRLTVL.

This clonotype was seen at least ten times. V and J are TRBV12-3 or TRBV12-4 and TRBJ2-3; a weak D match, TRBD2 (6 bases). The CDR3 is made up of 15 amino acids. V was clipped by 6 bases and J by 2 bases, with 15 bases between them. The CDR3 DNA reads as TGTGCCAGCAGGTCCCGGGAGTCCGCCACAGATACGCAGTATTTT. Translating gives CASRSRESATDTQYF.

This clonotype was picked up many times. The CDR3 is CASSQRLANTGELFF. The DNA of the CDR3 is TGTGCCAGCAGCCAACGACTTGCGAACACCGGGGAGCTGTTTTTT. V and J are TRBV11-3 and TRBJ2-2, with D unclear. The germline V and J ends were trimmed by 5 bases and 0 bases, with 10 bases remaining between them. This CDR3 is built from 15 residues. Germline CDR1 is SGHNT and CDR2 is YENEEA.